These T cell receptor beta chains were read from a single sample in a study of cytomegalovirus exposure and HLA in healthy donors. TCRdb keeps only in-frame clones here, not all; method: immunoSEQ multiplex PCR. The table lists 140,000 to 150,000 clones, 70% to 85% of them singletons. Sequencing used PBMCs. These TCRs come from a man in his forties or fifties in good health and CMV-seronegative. Each CDR3 is given with its conserved first and last residue.

v_gene	CDR3aa
TRBV28	CASSDERGGIYEQYF
TRBV19	CASSIRLGLSNQPQHF
TRBV5-4	CASSFIAGVGPGELFF
TRBV6-5	CASRSPLPGYTF
TRBV11-3	CASSHLESGRRGTDTQYF
TRBV5-4	CASTFQQGGQETQYF
TRBV5-1	CASSLAVGSSYEQYF
TRBV10-3	CASGTSGGAGDTQYF
TRBV5-1	CASSPAGDHEQYF
TRBV7-3	CSSSFFAGYQETQYF
TRBV11-2	CASSWGQGNTGELFF